A selection of T cell receptor beta chains follows, all from one sample in a study of beta chain features in type 1 diabetes. Sequenced by immunoSEQ multiplex PCR; TCRdb stores in-frame clones only, minus some. The sample has 860,000 or so clones; roughly a sixth are singletons. The sample comprised naive CD4+ T cells from blood. Source of these receptors: a woman between 18 and 29 years old in good health. Both conserved end residues are part of each CDR3. A D gene is named only where the DNA matches it firmly. Some rows have no size entry. The others give once, few or many, or a class for an expanded clone.

>TRBV19|-|-|15|TRBJ2-3
TGTGCCAGTAGTATAACGGGAGTTCTTGGAGATACGCAGTATTTT
CASSITGVLGDTQYF
>TRBV14|few|-|16|TRBJ2-3
TGTGCCAGCAGCCAAGTATCAACGGCTAGCACAGATACGCAGTATTTT
CASSQVSTASTDTQYF
>TRBV19|-|-|14|TRBJ1-5
TGTGCCAGTTGTAGGGCCGAAAGCAATCAGCCCCAGCATTTT
CASCRAESNQPQHF
>TRBV28|few|-|16|TRBJ1-2
TGTGCCAGCAGTTTATCTCCGCCCCGAGCCAACTATGGCTACACCTTC
CASSLSPPRANYGYTF
>TRBV18|few|-|13|TRBJ2-3
TGTGCCAGCTCACCTCCCTACACAGATACGCAGTATTTT
CASSPPYTDTQYF
>TRBV6-1|few|TRBD1|14|TRBJ2-3
TGTGCCAGCATCTTGACAGGGCGCGCAGATACGCAGTATTTT
CASILTGRADTQYF
>TRBV4-3|few|-|17|TRBJ2-1
TGCGCCAGCAGCCAAGATCCCTTACCCCGGGCCGGGGATGAGCAGTTCTTC
CASSQDPLPRAGDEQFF
>TRBV11-2|-|-|15|TRBJ2-7
TGTGCCAGCAGCGGCCGTAGGGATAGCTCCTACGAGCAGTACTTC
CASSGRRDSSYEQYF
>TRBV28|few|-|14|TRBJ2-2
TGTGCCAGCAGTTTAGACTCCCCTACCGGGGAGCTGTTTTTT
CASSLDSPTGELFF
>TRBV18|-|-|14|TRBJ2-7
TGTGCCAGCTCACTTGGCGCTAGCGAATACGAGCAGTACTTC
CASSLGASEYEQYF
>TRBV10-3|-|TRBD2|15|TRBJ2-7
TGTGCCATCAGTAGAGGGACTAGCTCGGCCTACGAGCAGTACTTC
CAISRGTSSAYEQYF
>TRBV7-2|-|-|18|TRBJ1-5
TGTGCCAGCAGCTTAAGGAAAACAGCGGGAGATGGTGATCAGCCCCAGCATTTT
CASSLRKTAGDGDQPQHF
>TRBV19|-|-|14|TRBJ2-7
TGTGCCAGTAGGGTGAGGAGTGGCCTCTACGAGCAGTACTTC
CASRVRSGLYEQYF
>TRBV27|-|TRBD1|15|TRBJ1-4
TGTGCCAGCAGTTTACTGGGACAGAAAAATGAAAAACTGTTTTTT
CASSLLGQKNEKLFF
>TRBV6-5|few|-|14|TRBJ2-7
TGTGCCAGCAGTTACTCGGCAGGAGCCTACGAGCAGTACTTC
CASSYSAGAYEQYF
>TRBV27|few|TRBD2|13|TRBJ2-3
TGTGCCAGCAGTTTGGCGGGAGGTGATACGCAGTATTTT
CASSLAGGDTQYF
>TRBV7-2|-|TRBD2|15|TRBJ2-7
TGTGCCAGCAGCTTAACTAGCGGGGTCTCCTACGAGCAGTACTTC
CASSLTSGVSYEQYF
>TRBV28|few|-|14|TRBJ2-2
TGTGCCAGCAGTCTCCGACTGAGCACCGGGGAGCTGTTTTTT
CASSLRLSTGELFF
>TRBV6-6|-|TRBD1|16|TRBJ2-1
TGTGCCAGCAGCTATTTACCGGGACAGGGGGCCTATGAGCAGTTCTTC
CASSYLPGQGAYEQFF
>TRBV11-2|few|-|15|TRBJ2-1
TGTGCCAGCAGCACCTTTAGCGGCTCCTACAATGAGCAGTTCTTC
CASSTFSGSYNEQFF
>TRBV6-5|-|-|13|TRBJ1-2
TGTGCCAGCAGTTACAGAGCTAACTATGGCTACACCTTC
CASSYRANYGYTF
>TRBV16|-|TRBD1|14|TRBJ1-1
TGTGCCAGCAGCCTTAGGACAGGGCACACTGAAGCTTTCTTT
CASSLRTGHTEAFF
>TRBV9|-|-|14|TRBJ2-3
TGTGCCAGCAGCGTAGGACCCGGGAGAGATACGCAGTATTTT
CASSVGPGRDTQYF
>TRBV6-1|-|-|11|TRBJ2-7
TGTGCCAGCAGTGAAACGGGGGAGCAGTACTTC
CASSETGEQYF